This is a list of T cell receptor beta chains from one sample in a study of cytomegalovirus exposure and HLA in healthy donors. Repertoires were generated with immunoSEQ multiplex PCR, while TCRdb's copy carries only in-frame clones and drops some. The sample includes approximately 110,000 clones. The sequencing sample was made of PBMCs. These receptors all come from a man aged 50-59 years in good health and CMV-seronegative. CDR3s include the opening cysteine and the closing phenylalanine or tryptophan. D genes are given only for firm matches.

>TRBV7-2|TRBJ1-2|TRBD1
CASSLGGGDSPYGYTF
TGTGCCAGCAGCTTAGGAGGGGGCGATTCCCCCTATGGCTACACCTTC
>TRBV27|TRBJ2-7|TRBD2
CASSSRSGLVEEQYF
TGTGCCAGCAGTTCCCGCTCGGGACTAGTCGAGGAGCAGTACTTC
>TRBV25-1|TRBJ2-3|.
CASRRTGTDTQYF
TGTGCCAGCAGACGGACAGGCACAGATACGCAGTATTTT
>TRBV5-6|TRBJ1-6|TRBD1
CASSLRGQGTGNSPLHF
TGTGCCAGCAGCCTCCGGGGACAGGGAACAGGAAATTCACCCCTCCACTTT
>TRBV20-1|TRBJ1-2|.
CRGGDAYGYTF
TGCAGGGGGGGGGATGCCTATGGCTACACCTTC
>TRBV4-3|TRBJ1-3|TRBD1
CASSQTTGRSNTIYF
TGCGCCAGCAGCCAAACGACAGGGCGTTCAAACACCATATATTTT
>TRBV7-9|TRBJ1-1|.
CASSTAEGGRNTEAFF
TGTGCCAGCAGCACCGCTGAAGGGGGAAGAAACACTGAAGCTTTCTTT
>TRBV29-1|TRBJ2-1|TRBD1
CSVVPQGVINEQFF
TGCAGCGTTGTACCCCAGGGGGTTATCAATGAGCAGTTCTTC
>TRBV20-1|TRBJ1-1|.
CSAGALNRAFF
TGCAGTGCTGGGGCTTTAAATCGGGCTTTCTTT
>TRBV27|TRBJ1-2|.
CASTRRPGQHYGYTF
TGTGCCAGCACCCGCCGGCCAGGGCAACACTATGGCTACACCTTC
>TRBV27|TRBJ2-7|TRBD1
CASSHRDRGNEQYF
TGTGCCAGCAGTCATCGGGACAGGGGTAACGAGCAGTACTTC
>TRBV30|TRBJ1-2|.
CAWRNTQGQGYTF
TGTGCCTGGAGGAATACACAGGGTCAAGGCTACACCTTC
>TRBV2|TRBJ1-2|.
CASAGGASYGYTF
TGTGCCTCAGCGGGGGGTGCCTCCTATGGCTACACCTTC
>TRBV7-9|TRBJ1-4|.
CASSLAGAIEKLFF
TGTGCCAGCAGCTTAGCGGGGGCAATTGAAAAACTGTTTTTT
>TRBV7-8|TRBJ1-2|.
CASSSQGYGYTF
TGTGCCAGCAGCTCACAGGGCTATGGCTACACCTTC
>TRBV5-4|TRBJ1-3|.
CATRSPDSGNTIYF
TGTGCCACCCGGTCGCCCGACTCTGGAAACACCATATATTTT
>TRBV7-2|TRBJ1-4|.
CASRVEGNSEKLFF
TGTGCCAGCAGAGTGGAGGGGAACAGTGAAAAACTGTTTTTT
>TRBV5-6|TRBJ1-6|TRBD1
CASSPGTGGVSYNSPLHF
TGTGCCAGCAGCCCCGGGACAGGGGGCGTATCCTATAATTCACCCCTCCACTTT
>TRBV6-1|TRBJ2-1|TRBD2
CASTLAGSDEQFF
TGTGCCAGCACCCTAGCGGGGAGTGATGAGCAGTTCTTC
>TRBV7-9|TRBJ1-1|TRBD1
CASSPQYGQGATEAFF
TGTGCCAGCAGCCCCCAATATGGACAGGGGGCGACTGAAGCTTTCTTT
>TRBV11-3|TRBJ2-7|TRBD1
CASSQGTGDWNEQYF
TGTGCCAGCAGCCAAGGGACAGGGGATTGGAACGAGCAGTACTTC
>TRBV5-1|TRBJ1-3|TRBD1
CASSLEAGGYGNTIYF
TGCGCCAGCAGCTTGGAAGCAGGGGGCTATGGAAACACCATATATTTT
>TRBV5-1|TRBJ2-3|.
CASSLDGGKDTQYF
TGCGCCAGCAGCTTGGATGGCGGGAAGGATACGCAGTATTTT
>TRBV7-9|TRBJ2-1|.
CASSQEDSYNEQFF
TGTGCCAGCAGCCAGGAGGACAGCTACAATGAGCAGTTCTTC
>TRBV5-4|TRBJ1-1|TRBD1
CASSPTTGGWAEAFF
TGTGCCAGCAGCCCTACCACAGGGGGTTGGGCTGAAGCTTTCTTT
>TRBV19|TRBJ1-5|TRBD1
CASSIFGTGNQPQHF
TGTGCCAGTAGTATTTTCGGGACAGGGAATCAGCCCCAGCATTTT
>TRBV2|TRBJ1-5|.
CASSDWGLGSNQPQHF
TGTGCCAGCAGTGATTGGGGGCTCGGGAGCAATCAGCCCCAGCATTTT
>TRBV29-1|TRBJ2-3|TRBD1
CSADRGPDTQYF
TGCAGCGCCGACAGGGGTCCAGATACGCAGTATTTT
>TRBV27|TRBJ2-2|TRBD1
CASSLDRYTGELFF
TGTGCCAGCAGCCTGGACAGGTACACCGGGGAGCTGTTTTTT
>TRBV6-5|TRBJ1-1|TRBD1
CASSAGTVNTEAFF
TGTGCCAGCAGCGCCGGGACAGTGAACACTGAAGCTTTCTTT
>TRBV7-8|TRBJ1-1|TRBD1
CASSLTGANTEAFF
TGTGCCAGCAGCCTAACAGGGGCGAACACTGAAGCTTTCTTT
>TRBV5-1|TRBJ1-1|.
CASSLARGNTEAFF
TGCGCCAGCAGCTTGGCCCGGGGGAACACTGAAGCTTTCTTT
>TRBV5-1|TRBJ1-2|TRBD1
CASSLYRDRESYTF
TGCGCCAGCAGCTTGTACCGGGACAGGGAGAGCTACACCTTC
>TRBV27|TRBJ2-2|TRBD2
CASSSSGGWFTGELFF
TGTGCCAGCAGCTCCTCGGGGGGGTGGTTCACCGGGGAGCTGTTTTTT
>TRBV10-2|TRBJ2-7|.
CASSESTGPTSEQYF
TGCGCCAGCAGTGAGTCTACAGGGCCCACCTCCGAGCAGTACTTC
>TRBV7-2|TRBJ1-1|.
CASTPLKFIGEAFF
TGTGCCAGCACCCCACTAAAATTCATCGGGGAAGCTTTCTTT
>TRBV28|TRBJ1-1|.
CASRSRGDENTEAFF
TGTGCCAGCAGATCCCGGGGGGACGAGAACACTGAAGCTTTCTTT
>TRBV19|TRBJ2-1|.
CASSTSVPNEQFF
TGTGCCAGTAGTACCTCCGTCCCCAATGAGCAGTTCTTC
>TRBV7-2|TRBJ2-7|TRBD1
CASSPWQGVSYEQYF
TGTGCCAGCAGCCCCTGGCAGGGGGTCTCCTACGAGCAGTACTTC
>TRBV9|TRBJ2-1|TRBD2
CASGAIGGALYNEQFF
TGTGCCAGCGGCGCCATCGGGGGGGCTCTCTACAATGAGCAGTTCTTC
>TRBV2|TRBJ1-5|TRBD1
CASSGVTGSTYSNQPQHF
TGTGCCAGCAGTGGGGTGACAGGGTCGACTTATAGCAATCAGCCCCAGCATTTT
>TRBV2|TRBJ1-1|.
CASSDSGNTEAFF
TGTGCCAGCAGTGATTCAGGGAACACTGAAGCTTTCTTT
>TRBV19|TRBJ1-5|TRBD1
CASSYQGQGNQPQHF
TGTGCCAGTAGCTACCAGGGACAGGGAAATCAGCCCCAGCATTTT
>TRBV6-1|TRBJ2-7|.
CASSSTGYEQYF
TGTGCCAGCAGCTCTACAGGCTACGAGCAGTACTTC
>TRBV4-3|TRBJ2-3|.
CASSAVKTTGDTQYF
TGCGCCAGCAGCGCCGTCAAGACTACAGGGGATACGCAGTATTTT
>TRBV7-2|TRBJ2-5|TRBD2
CASSLAGLAEETQYF
TGTGCCAGCAGCTTAGCGGGACTAGCGGAAGAGACCCAGTACTTC
>TRBV29-1|TRBJ1-1|.
CSVTGGNTEAFF
TGCAGCGTCACGGGGGGGAACACTGAAGCTTTCTTT
>TRBV10-3|TRBJ1-1|.
CAIRDREKNTEAFF
TGTGCCATCAGGGACAGAGAAAAGAACACTGAAGCTTTCTTT
>TRBV29-1|TRBJ2-5|.
CSVDLPGFLVTQYF
TGCAGCGTTGACTTACCGGGGTTCTTAGTGACCCAGTACTTC
>TRBV4-2|TRBJ1-3|.
CASSQGWTDNNGNTIYF
TGTGCCAGCAGCCAAGGGTGGACAGATAATAATGGAAACACCATATATTTT
>TRBV29-1|TRBJ1-2|TRBD1
CSVHVGSGRDSSPAYGYTF
TGCAGCGTTCATGTAGGCTCGGGTAGGGACAGCAGCCCGGCCTATGGCTACACCTTC
>TRBV6-4|TRBJ1-1|.
CASSESSGTEAFF
TGTGCCAGCAGTGAATCATCCGGCACTGAAGCTTTCTTT
>TRBV9|TRBJ2-1|.
CASSPLIAVTSYNEQFF
TGTGCCAGCAGTCCCCTCATCGCGGTTACCTCCTACAATGAGCAGTTCTTC
>TRBV2|TRBJ1-1|.
CASGEWNTEAFF
TGTGCCAGCGGGGAGTGGAACACTGAAGCTTTCTTT
>TRBV19|TRBJ1-2|.
CASSTTGGGREFNYGYTF
TGTGCCAGTAGTACAACGGGAGGGGGGCGAGAATTTAACTATGGCTACACCTTC